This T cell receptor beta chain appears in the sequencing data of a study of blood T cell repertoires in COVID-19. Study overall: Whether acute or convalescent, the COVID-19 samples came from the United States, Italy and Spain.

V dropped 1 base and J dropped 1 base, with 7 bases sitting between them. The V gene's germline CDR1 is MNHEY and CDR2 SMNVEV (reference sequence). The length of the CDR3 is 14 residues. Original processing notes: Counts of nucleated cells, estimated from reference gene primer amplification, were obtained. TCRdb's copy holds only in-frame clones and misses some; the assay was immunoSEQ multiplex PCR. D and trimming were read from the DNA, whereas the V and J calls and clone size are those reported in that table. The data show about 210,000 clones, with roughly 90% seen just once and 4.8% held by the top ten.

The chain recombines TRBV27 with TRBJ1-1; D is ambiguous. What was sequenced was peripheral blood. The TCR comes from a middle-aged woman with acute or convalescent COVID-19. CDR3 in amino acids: CASSLYSGNTEAFF. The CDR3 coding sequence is TGTGCCAGCAGTTTATATTCCGGGAACACTGAAGCTTTCTTT.